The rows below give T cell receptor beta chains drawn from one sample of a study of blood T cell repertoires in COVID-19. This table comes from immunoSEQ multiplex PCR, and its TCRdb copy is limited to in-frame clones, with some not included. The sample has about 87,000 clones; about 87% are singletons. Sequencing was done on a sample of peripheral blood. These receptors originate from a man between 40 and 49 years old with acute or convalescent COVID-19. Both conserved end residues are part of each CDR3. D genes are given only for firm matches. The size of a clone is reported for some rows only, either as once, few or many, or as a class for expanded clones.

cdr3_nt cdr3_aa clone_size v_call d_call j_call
TGCGCCAGCAGTCAATGTGGGGGGAATGGCTACACCTTC CASSQCGGNGYTF - TRBV23-1 - TRBJ1-2
TGCAGTGCTACGGCGGGCACTGAAGCTTTCTTT CSATAGTEAFF once TRBV20-1 - TRBJ1-1
TGTGCCACCAGCATGGGAGGACAGGGGGCATCTGTGCATGGCTACACCTTC CATSMGGQGASVHGYTF few TRBV15 TRBD1 TRBJ1-2
TGTGCCAGTAGTGCCAAGGGGTTTTCGGGGGGGACCCCTAACGAGCAGTACTTC CASSAKGFSGGTPNEQYF - TRBV19 TRBD2 TRBJ2-7
TGTGCCAGCAGCTCACGACTAGCGGGAGATGGGATTGAGCAGTTCTTC CASSSRLAGDGIEQFF - TRBV9 TRBD2 TRBJ2-1
TGTGCCAGCAGCCGACTTGGACTAGCGGGGGATGAGTATGAGCAGTTCTTC CASSRLGLAGDEYEQFF - TRBV6-2/TRBV6-3 TRBD2 TRBJ2-1
TGTGCCAGCAGCCGGAATGAGGGAGCAAATTCACCCCTCCACTTT CASSRNEGANSPLHF - TRBV7-8 - TRBJ1-6
TGTGCCAGCAGCTTAGACAGGGGGTATACGCAGTATTTT CASSLDRGYTQYF - TRBV11-2 TRBD1 TRBJ2-3
TGTGCCTGGGACAGGTTTGGCACTGAAGCTTTCTTT CAWDRFGTEAFF - TRBV30 - TRBJ1-1
TGTGCCGGGGGGACGGCAGTAGGGCCCCAGCATTTT CAGGTAVGPQHF - TRBV19 - TRBJ1-5
TGCGCCAGCAGCCAGGTGACTGGTACCTACGAGCAGTACTTC CASSQVTGTYEQYF - TRBV4-1 - TRBJ2-7
TGTGCCAGCAGCCCGCATCGAGACAGGGGTGAAGCTTTCTTT CASSPHRDRGEAFF - TRBV5-8 TRBD1 TRBJ1-1
TGTGCCTGGGACAGGGAGAAGAATTCACCCCTCCACTTT CAWDREKNSPLHF - TRBV30 TRBD1 TRBJ1-6
TGTGCCAGCAGCTTTTCCGGGGTTGGAACAAACTATGGCTACACCTTC CASSFSGVGTNYGYTF - TRBV7-2 - TRBJ1-2
TGTGCCAGCAGCCAAGTCGGGAACACCGGGGAGCTGTTTTTT CASSQVGNTGELFF - TRBV4-2 - TRBJ2-2
TGTGCCAGCAGCCGAGACAGGGTCGGAAACACCATATATTTT CASSRDRVGNTIYF - TRBV14 TRBD1 TRBJ1-3
TGTGCCAGCAGTTTACAGGGGCAGACGGGAGCTTTCTTT CASSLQGQTGAFF - TRBV12-3/TRBV12-4 - TRBJ1-1
TGTGCCAGCAGCTTATCGCGGGAAGCTAAAGAAGCTTTCTTT CASSLSREAKEAFF - TRBV7-3 - TRBJ1-1
TGTGCCACCAGCAGAATGCAGGGTGAAGCTTTCTTT CATSRMQGEAFF - TRBV15 - TRBJ1-1
TGTGCCAGCAGTTTAAAACAGGGCTATGGCTACACCTTC CASSLKQGYGYTF - TRBV12-3/TRBV12-4 - TRBJ1-2
TGCGCCAGCAGTTGTAGCGGCAGGTCCTACACTGAAGCTTTCTTT CASSCSGRSYTEAFF - TRBV10-1 - TRBJ1-1
TGTGCCAGCTCCGATGCGGGCAGCGCTGGAAACACCATATATTTT CASSDAGSAGNTIYF once TRBV25-1 - TRBJ1-3
TGCGCCAGCAGGTTCGTAGGGGGTGAAGCTTTCTTT CASRFVGGEAFF - TRBV5-1 - TRBJ1-1
TGTGCCATCAGTGAGTCGGGGACAGGGCTCTCACCCCTCCACTTT CAISESGTGLSPLHF - TRBV10-3 TRBD1 TRBJ1-6
TGTGCCAGCAGCTCGGACAGTGTTAGCTATGGCTACACCTTC CASSSDSVSYGYTF - TRBV5-4 - TRBJ1-2
TGTGCCAGCAGCTCCGAGACTAGCGGGAACAATGAGCAGTTCTTC CASSSETSGNNEQFF - TRBV5-6 TRBD2 TRBJ2-1
TGTGCCAGCAGCCAATTCCCGACAGATACGCAGTATTTT CASSQFPTDTQYF - TRBV3-1/TRBV3-2 - TRBJ2-3
TGTGCCAGCAGGGTTGACAGGGGGCATGAAAAACTGTTTTTT CASRVDRGHEKLFF - TRBV2 TRBD1 TRBJ1-4